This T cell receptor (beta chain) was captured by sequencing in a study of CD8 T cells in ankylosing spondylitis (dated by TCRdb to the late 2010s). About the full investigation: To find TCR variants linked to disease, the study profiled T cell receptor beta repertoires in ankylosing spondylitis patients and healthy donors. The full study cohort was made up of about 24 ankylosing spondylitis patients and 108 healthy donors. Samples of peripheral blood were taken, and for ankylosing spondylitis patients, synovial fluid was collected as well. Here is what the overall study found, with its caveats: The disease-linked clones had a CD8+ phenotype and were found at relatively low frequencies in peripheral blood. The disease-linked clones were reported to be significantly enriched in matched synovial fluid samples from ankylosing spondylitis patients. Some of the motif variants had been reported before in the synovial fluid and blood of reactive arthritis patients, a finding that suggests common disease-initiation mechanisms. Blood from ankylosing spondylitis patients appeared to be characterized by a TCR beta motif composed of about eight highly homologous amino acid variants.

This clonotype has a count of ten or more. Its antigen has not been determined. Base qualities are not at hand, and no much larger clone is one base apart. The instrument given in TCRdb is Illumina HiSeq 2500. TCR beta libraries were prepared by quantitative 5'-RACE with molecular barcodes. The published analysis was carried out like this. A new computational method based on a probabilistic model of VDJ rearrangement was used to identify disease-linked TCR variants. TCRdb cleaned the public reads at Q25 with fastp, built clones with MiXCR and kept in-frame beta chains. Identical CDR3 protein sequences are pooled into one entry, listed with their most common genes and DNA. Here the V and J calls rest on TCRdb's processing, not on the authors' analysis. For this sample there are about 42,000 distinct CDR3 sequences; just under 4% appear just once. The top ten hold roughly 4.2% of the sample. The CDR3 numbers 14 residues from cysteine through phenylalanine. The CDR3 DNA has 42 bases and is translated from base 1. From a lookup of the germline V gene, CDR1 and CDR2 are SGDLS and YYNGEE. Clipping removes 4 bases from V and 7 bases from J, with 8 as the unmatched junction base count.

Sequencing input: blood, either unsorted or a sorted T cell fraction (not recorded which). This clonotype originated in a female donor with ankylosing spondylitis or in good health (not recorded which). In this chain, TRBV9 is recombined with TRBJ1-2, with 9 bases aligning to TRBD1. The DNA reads TGTGCCAGCAGCCAGGGAGGACAGGGGTCTGGCTACACCTTC. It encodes CASSQGGQGSGYTF.